These T cell receptor beta chains were read from a single sample in a study of T cell changes during pregnancy in multiple sclerosis. Assay: immunoSEQ multiplex PCR; the TCRdb copy retains only in-frame clones and omits some. The sample has 20,000 to 25,000 clones; more than 75% are singletons. The specimen was CD8+ T cells from peripheral blood mononuclear cells, collected in the first trimester of pregnancy. These receptors were taken from a female donor in good health, enrolled as a control in a pregnancy study. Each CDR3 is given with its conserved first and last residue. A D gene is named only where the DNA matches it firmly. Clone size is shown for a subset of rows, as once, few, many or a class of expanded clone.

TGCGCCAGCAGCCAAGAGGGCAGGTCCCTTATCTTC,CASSQEGRSLIF,NA,once,TRBJ2-1,TRBV4-1
TGTGCCACCAGCAGAGATCTTCTAGGAGATACGCAGTATTTT,CATSRDLLGDTQYF,NA,few,TRBJ2-3,TRBV15
TGCAGCGTTGGTGGCGGGGGCCCCAATGAGCAGTTCTTC,CSVGGGGPNEQFF,NA,once,TRBJ2-1,TRBV29-1
TGCGCCAGCAGCCGAACTAGCGGGAGAGGCACAGATACGCAGTATTTT,CASSRTSGRGTDTQYF,TRBD2,NA,TRBJ2-3,TRBV4-1
TGTGCCATTGCGCCCAGCGGGATTGACGAGCAGTACTTC,CAIAPSGIDEQYF,TRBD2,NA,TRBJ2-7,TRBV7-9
TGTGCCAGCAGTTTGGTACAGGGGGACACCGGGGAGCTGTTTTTT,CASSLVQGDTGELFF,TRBD1,NA,TRBJ2-2,TRBV28
TGCGCCAGCAGCCTATCAGGGGTCCAGGAAAAACTGTTTTTT,CASSLSGVQEKLFF,NA,NA,TRBJ1-4,TRBV5-1
TGTGCTAGTGGTTCCTGGGGACAGGTCATCTATGGCTACACCTTC,CASGSWGQVIYGYTF,TRBD1,NA,TRBJ1-2,TRBV12-5
TGTGCCAGCAGCCAATCGATAGATTACAATGAGCAGTTCTTC,CASSQSIDYNEQFF,NA,NA,TRBJ2-1,TRBV16
TGTGCCAGCAGTGACTCCCTCGGGGGGGACGGGGAGCTGTTTTTT,CASSDSLGGDGELFF,TRBD2,few,TRBJ2-2,TRBV6-4
TGCGCCAGCAGCTTGGGGACAGGGGTGTACGAGCAGTACTTC,CASSLGTGVYEQYF,TRBD1,NA,TRBJ2-7,TRBV5-1
TGTGCCAGCAGCTCTAAGGAGACCTACGAGCAGTACTTC,CASSSKETYEQYF,NA,NA,TRBJ2-7,TRBV7-9
TGTGCCAGCAGTTTACCCAACAGGGACGAGCAGTACTTC,CASSLPNRDEQYF,NA,NA,TRBJ2-7,TRBV28
TGTGCCAGCAGCTTAGGGCCCGATAATGAGCAGTTCTTC,CASSLGPDNEQFF,NA,NA,TRBJ2-1,TRBV7-9
TGTGCCACCAGCGGGAGGGGCGGACAGCCCCAGCATTTT,CATSGRGGQPQHF,NA,NA,TRBJ1-5,TRBV15
TGTGCCAGCAGCTTAGGGGGGGATTCACCCCTCCACTTT,CASSLGGDSPLHF,NA,NA,TRBJ1-6,TRBV5-4
TGTGCCAGCAGCCAAGATGAGGCCACTAGCGGCACAGATACGCAGTATTTT,CASSQDEATSGTDTQYF,TRBD2,NA,TRBJ2-3,TRBV4-2
TGTGCCAGCAGTGTTCAGGGAGGGGGCACTGAAGCTTTCTTT,CASSVQGGGTEAFF,NA,once,TRBJ1-1,TRBV25-1
TGTGCCACCAGCAGTGCACAGGGGCGTAGAGGGCAGCCCCAGCATTTT,CATSSAQGRRGQPQHF,TRBD1,NA,TRBJ1-5,TRBV15
TGTGCCAGCAGCTCCCTTTCGGGGGTATCGAACACCGGGGAGCTGTTTTTT,CASSSLSGVSNTGELFF,NA,NA,TRBJ2-2,TRBV7-9
TGTGCCAGCAGCGTTTGGAGGGGAGGCGAGCAGTACTTC,CASSVWRGGEQYF,NA,NA,TRBJ2-7,TRBV6-4
TGTGCCAGCAGTTCGTCGGGACAGGGTATCTATGAGCAGTTCTTC,CASSSSGQGIYEQFF,TRBD1,NA,TRBJ2-1,TRBV27